The 29 T cell receptor beta chains in this list originate from one sample, sequenced in a study of cytomegalovirus exposure and HLA in healthy donors. Primers included in the PCR were 60 Vbeta and 13 Jbeta primers. Measured with immunoSEQ multiplex PCR; TCRdb has only the in-frame clones, and not every one. In total, the table holds about 84,000 clones. Sequenced material: PBMCs. All receptors come from a man aged 45-65 years in good health and CMV-seronegative.

The V and J genes are TRBV5-1 and TRBJ2-7, with TRBD1 matching 7 bases. V gave up 5 bases and J gave up 4 bases; unmatched junction bases: 9. The CDR3 covers 14 residues. The germline CDR1 and CDR2 sequences are SGHRS and YFSETQ. The CDR3 DNA sequence: TGCGCCAGCAGGCTCCTGACAGGGCTGTACGAGCAGTACTTC. Residues: CASRLLTGLYEQYF.

This chain connects TRBV19 to TRBJ2-7, with D possibly matching TRBD1 (6 bases). From germline, CDR1 is LNHDA and CDR2 SQIVND (reference sequence). This CDR3 region has 13 residues. Trimming took off 3 bases at V and 4 bases at J, with 10 bases between the two ends. Here the CDR3 reads CASSIGTPYEQYF. CDR3 nucleotide sequence: TGTGCCAGTAGTATTGGGACACCTTACGAGCAGTACTTC.

The V gene is TRBV5-1, the J gene TRBJ1-2, with 8 bases matching TRBD1. This CDR3 has 16 amino acids. Germline V lookup: CDR1 SGHRS, CDR2 YFSETQ. V trimming: 4 bases; J trimming: 2 bases; junction bases outside the gene matches: 10. The CDR3 here is CASSPTGARPNYGYTF. The CDR3 coding sequence is TGCGCCAGCAGCCCGACAGGGGCCCGACCCAACTATGGCTACACCTTC.

The V gene is TRBV10-3, the J gene TRBJ1-1, with D uncertain. Trimming took off 0 bases at V and 4 bases at J, with 18 bases between the two ends. The CDR3 runs to 17 residues. Germline CDR1 reads ENHRY; CDR2 reads SYGVKD. The CDR3 reads CAISESAGGQGGTEAFF. The CDR3 bases are TGTGCCATCAGTGAGTCGGCCGGCGGGCAAGGAGGCACTGAAGCTTTCTTT.

The V gene is TRBV2, the J gene TRBJ1-1, with D maybe TRBD1 (5 bases). The germline CDR1 and CDR2 sequences are SNHLY and FYNNEI. This CDR3 region has 13 residues. V was clipped by 3 bases and J by 3 bases, with 8 bases between them. This chain's CDR3 is CASSDGHYTEAFF. As DNA, the CDR3 is TGTGCCAGCAGTGATGGACACTACACTGAAGCTTTCTTT.

This chain joins TRBV7-8 and TRBJ2-7, with 8 positions matching TRBD1. CDR3 size: 12 residues. The germline gives CDR1 SGHVS, CDR2 FQNEAQ. The V and J ends lost 5 bases and 9 bases, in that order; junction bases with no gene match: 6. The CDR3 DNA reads as TGTGCCAGCAGCCCTTTTGACAGGGGGCAGTACTTC. This translates into CASSPFDRGQYF.

The rearrangement uses TRBV11-2 and TRBJ1-2; D is possibly TRBD1 (5 bases). This CDR3 region has 19 residues. V was pared by 2 bases and J by 4 bases, with 26 bases between. Germline values: CDR1 SGHAT, CDR2 FQNNGV. The CDR3 DNA reads as TGTGCCAGCAGCTTAAGTTTCCGTCGATTGCAGGGATTCGGCTATGGCTACACCTTC. Residues: CASSLSFRRLQGFGYGYTF.

The J gene is TRBJ2-7, the V gene TRBV9; 8 nucleotides line up with TRBD1. CDR1 is SGDLS, CDR2 YYNGEE, per germline. The trim removed 6 bases at V and 6 bases at J, leaving 11 bases unmatched. This CDR3 region has 14 residues. The CDR3 here is CASTVGAGGREQYF. The CDR3 DNA sequence: TGTGCCAGCACCGTCGGAGCAGGGGGCCGCGAGCAGTACTTC.

This sequence joins TRBV6-1 and TRBJ2-4; D uncertain. V was shortened by 7 bases and J by 0 bases, with 10 bases between the two germline ends. The CDR3 sequence is 14 residues long. Germline CDR1 MNHNS, CDR2 SASEGT. CDR3 nucleotide sequence: TGTGCCAGCAAGCCTTATTTAGCCAAAAACATTCAGTACTTC. Translated: CASKPYLAKNIQYF.

The rearrangement uses TRBV20-1 and TRBJ1-5; 10 positions agree with TRBD1. This CDR3 spans 11 amino acids. Germline loops: CDR1 DFQATT, CDR2 SNEGSKA (reference sequence). The CDR3 here is CGTGDNQPQHF. CDR3 nucleotides: TGCGGGACAGGGGACAATCAGCCCCAGCATTTT.

This rearrangement joins TRBV4-3 to TRBJ1-2; 7 bases are shared with TRBD1. CDR3 length equals 15 residues. The trim removed 4 bases at V and 7 bases at J, leaving 12 bases unmatched. Germline CDR1 and CDR2: LGHNA and YSLEER. The chain's CDR3 is CASSRTRRGHVGYTF. In DNA form, the CDR3 reads TGCGCCAGCAGCCGAACAAGGAGGGGGCATGTTGGCTACACCTTC.

This chain joins TRBV28 and TRBJ2-7, with TRBD1 matching over 9 bases. The CDR3 runs 14 residues. The junction had 9 bases not matched to a gene; V was cut back by 7 bases and J by 5 bases. Germline CDR1 MDHEN, CDR2 SYDVKM. The chain's CDR3 is CASNVRDRVHEQYF. The CDR3, as DNA: TGTGCCAGCAACGTTCGGGACAGGGTCCACGAGCAGTACTTC.

V gene TRBV7-2 combines with J gene TRBJ2-3, with TRBD1 identical over 12 bases. Trimming removed 10 bases from V and 9 bases from J; junction bases left unmatched: 11. CDR1 is SGHTA and CDR2 is FQGNSA in the germline V gene. The CDR3 consists of 14 residues. CDR3 protein: CAIGTGGNSVTQYF. CDR3 bases: TGTGCCATCGGGACAGGGGGCAATTCGGTAACGCAGTATTTT. The entire variable domain, with the rest obtained from reference TRBV7-2 and TRBJ2-3, is as follows: GAGVSQSPSNKVTEKGKDVELRCDPISGHTALYWYRQSLGQGLEFLIYFQGNSAPDKSGLPSDRFSAERTGGSVSTLTIQRTQQEDSAVYLCAIGTGGNSVTQYFGPGTRLTVL.

Here the CDR3 DNA reads TGTGCCAGCAGGGTACAGGGGTCGGGAAACACCATATATTTT. As protein: CASRVQGSGNTIYF. V is TRBV6-1 and J is TRBJ1-3, with 7 bases aligning to TRBD1. The ends lost 6 bases at V and 4 bases at J; junction bases unmatched: 6. This CDR3 spans 14 amino acids. Per germline, CDR1 MNHNS and CDR2 SASEGT.

V gene TRBV7-8 combines with J gene TRBJ2-1; 7 bases fit TRBD2. Germline trimming cut 5 bases from V and 6 bases from J; bases unmatched to any gene: 10. The CDR3 contains 15 residues. In germline, CDR1 is SGHVS, CDR2 FQNEAQ. This chain's CDR3 is CASSRRGLDSNEQFF. CDR3 nucleotide sequence: TGTGCCAGCAGCCGACGTGGACTAGATTCCAATGAGCAGTTCTTC.

This rearrangement joins TRBV7-9 to TRBJ1-3; no clear D. The CDR3 runs 18 residues. CDR1 is SEHNR and CDR2 is FQNEAQ in the germline V gene (reference sequence). V was shortened by 5 bases and J by 0 bases, with 20 bases between the two germline ends. In nucleotides, the CDR3 is TGTGCCAGCAGCCTTAGATCGAACGGGTTACTCTCTGGAAACACCATATATTTT. Its translation: CASSLRSNGLLSGNTIYF.

The genes are TRBV6-5 and TRBJ1-1; weak D call: TRBD1 (5 bases). Trimming took off 6 bases at V and 3 bases at J, with 17 bases between the two ends. The length of the CDR3 is 15 residues. Germline lookup yields CDR1 MNHEY and CDR2 SVGAGI. CDR3 loop: CASRVPGLKDTEAFF. Written as DNA, the CDR3 is TGTGCCAGCAGGGTCCCGGGACTGAAGGACACTGAAGCTTTCTTT.

The J gene is TRBJ1-3, the V gene TRBV5-4; possibly TRBD1 for D (5 bases). CDR3 length: 15 residues. Between the trimmed V and J ends, which lost 0 bases and 0 bases, there was a span of 7 bases. The germline V gene encodes CDR1 SGHNT and CDR2 YYREEE (reference sequence). The CDR3 sequence: CASSLVGGSGNTIYF. In DNA form, the CDR3 reads TGTGCCAGCAGCTTGGTGGGGGGCTCTGGAAACACCATATATTTT.

The CDR3 region is CASKRGGPTNEKLFF. CDR3 coding DNA: TGTGCCAGTAAAAGGGGTGGCCCAACTAATGAAAAACTGTTTTTT. J is TRBJ1-4 and V is TRBV19; tentatively, D is TRBD1 (5 bases). With 7 bases removed from V and 0 bases from J, the gap between germline ends came to 12 bases. CDR1 is LNHDA, CDR2 SQIVND, per germline (reference sequence). The CDR3 is 15 amino acids.

The chain employs TRBV9 and TRBJ2-7, with 9 bases lining up with TRBD1. The CDR3 has 14 residues. The ends lost 3 bases at V and 8 bases at J; junction bases unmatched: 9. Germline lookup yields CDR1 SGDLS and CDR2 YYNGEE. CDR3: CASSAPSTGGQQYF. CDR3 bases: TGTGCCAGCAGCGCTCCGTCGACAGGGGGGCAGCAGTACTTC.

The V gene is TRBV7-2, the J gene TRBJ1-1; the D is unclear. CDR1 SGHTA and CDR2 FQGNSA come from the germline V gene. The CDR3 covers 14 residues. V lost 4 bases to trimming and J lost 0 bases, with 9 bases between them. The CDR3 loop reads CASSSGLMNTEAFF. The CDR3 coding sequence is TGTGCCAGCAGCTCTGGACTGATGAACACTGAAGCTTTCTTT.

The genes are TRBV13 and TRBJ2-3; TRBD1 agrees at 7 bases. V shed 5 bases, J shed 0 bases, and the junction held 8 bases outside the gene matches. From germline, CDR1 is PRHDT and CDR2 FYEKMQ (reference sequence). The CDR3 is 16 amino acids. The DNA for the CDR3 is TGTGCCAGCAGCAAAACCGGGACAGCTAGCACAGATACGCAGTATTTT. Encoded protein: CASSKTGTASTDTQYF.

V and J are TRBV11-1 and TRBJ2-1; D remains unclear. The CDR3 has 14 amino acids. Germline V gene sequence: CDR1 SGHAT, CDR2 FQDESV (reference sequence). V shed 1 base and J shed 4 bases, with 8 bases lying between them. The DNA of the CDR3 is TGTGCCAGCAGCTTAGAGGCGGAATACAATGAGCAGTTCTTC. Amino acid sequence: CASSLEAEYNEQFF.

The chain carries TRBV4-2 and TRBJ2-5, with 9 positions matching TRBD2. The J call may be in error: the DNA end matches TRBJ2-7 better. Per germline, CDR1 LGHNA and CDR2 YNFKEQ. This CDR3 region has 16 residues. The CDR3 sequence: CASSQASTSGSYEQYF. Written as DNA, the CDR3 is TGTGCCAGCAGCCAAGCCTCGACTAGCGGTTCCTACGAGCAGTACTTC.

This chain connects TRBV9 to TRBJ2-5; 10 nucleotides agree with TRBD2. CDR3 size: 15 residues. Losses at the gene ends were 3 bases for V and 2 bases for J; bases not matched to a gene: 4. Germline V gene lookup returns CDR1 SGDLS and CDR2 YYNGEE. The CDR3 sequence: CASSGTSGAQETQYF. CDR3 DNA: TGTGCCAGCAGCGGGACTAGCGGCGCTCAAGAGACCCAGTACTTC.

The chain uses TRBV10-3 and TRBJ1-1, with a tentative D call TRBD1 (5 bases). This CDR3 spans 12 amino acids. V was cut by 10 bases and J by 6 bases, with 15 bases left in between. Germline assignment: CDR1 ENHRY and CDR2 SYGVKD. The CDR3: CATSTGGPEAFF. The DNA for the CDR3 is TGTGCCACCTCAACAGGTGGGCCTGAAGCTTTCTTT.

The V call is TRBV6-5, the J call TRBJ2-2; possibly TRBD2 for D (7 bases). The CDR3 has 14 amino acids. The V end was cut by 6 bases, the J end by 5 bases, with 13 bases between. The germline V gene encodes CDR1 MNHEY and CDR2 SVGAGI. DNA for the CDR3: TGTGCCAGCAGAGGGGGGGCGCGGACCGGGGAGCTGTTTTTT. It codes for CASRGGARTGELFF.

The chain employs TRBV9 and TRBJ2-5, with 9 bases aligning to TRBD2. Germline CDR1 and CDR2: SGDLS and YYNGEE. V trimming: 0 bases; J trimming: 1 base; junction bases outside the gene matches: 4. This CDR3 is 16 amino acids long. The CDR3 sequence is CASSVVSGGPQETQYF. DNA for the CDR3: TGTGCCAGCAGCGTAGTTAGCGGGGGCCCCCAAGAGACCCAGTACTTC.

V is TRBV5-4 and J is TRBJ1-6; TRBD1 might be the D (5 bases). The germline V gene has CDR1 SGHNT and CDR2 YYREEE (reference sequence). Trimming shortened V by 0 bases and J by 6 bases, and 13 bases separated the two germline ends. This CDR3 is 16 amino acids long. This chain's CDR3 is CASSLGGGGPNSPLHF. In DNA, the CDR3 is TGTGCCAGCAGCTTGGGAGGCGGGGGACCTAATTCACCCCTCCACTTT.